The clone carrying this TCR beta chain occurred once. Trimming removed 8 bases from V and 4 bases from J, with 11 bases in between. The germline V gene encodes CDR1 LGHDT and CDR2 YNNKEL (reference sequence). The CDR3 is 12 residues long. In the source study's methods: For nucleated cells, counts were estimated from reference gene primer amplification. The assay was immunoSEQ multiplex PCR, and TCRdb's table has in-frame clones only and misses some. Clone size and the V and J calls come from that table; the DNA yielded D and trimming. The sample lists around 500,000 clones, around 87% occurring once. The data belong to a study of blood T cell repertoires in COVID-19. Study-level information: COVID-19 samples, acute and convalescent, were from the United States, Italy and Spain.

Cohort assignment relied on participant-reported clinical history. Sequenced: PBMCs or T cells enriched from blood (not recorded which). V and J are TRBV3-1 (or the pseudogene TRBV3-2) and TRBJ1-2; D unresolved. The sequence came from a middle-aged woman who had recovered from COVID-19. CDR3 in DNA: TGTGCCAGCCCCAGGATCCCCTATGGCTACACCTTC. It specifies CASPRIPYGYTF.